The entry that follows covers one T cell receptor beta chain sequence. CD8+ and CD4+ T cells from blood underwent TCR beta sequencing, which was carried out in a high-throughput format. Healthy donors served as age- and sex-matched controls. Negative isolation was applied to CD8+ and CD4+ T cells, and FACS enrichment was applied to TEMRA cells. The RNA, about 0.45 to 1 ug, was put through reverse transcription using random hexamers. The CDR3 of TCR beta was amplified by immunoSEQ multiplex PCR across 54 Vbeta and 13 Jbeta. MiXCR was run by TCRdb on the immunoSEQ multiplex PCR reads, yielding one entry per CDR3 protein. The sample has approximately 170,000 distinct CDR3 sequences, about 93% seen once. This sample stems from a study of CD8 T cells in Susac syndrome. V dropped 4 bases and J dropped 4; count of bases not matched to a gene: 7. The CDR3 is 14 residues long. The germline V gene has CDR1 SGHRS and CDR2 YFSETQ.

This sequence originates from a human donor in good health. This chain connects TRBV5-1 to TRBJ1-2; 7 bases are a match to TRBD1. Sequences were obtained from CD4+ T cells from PBMCs. Here the CDR3 DNA reads TGCGCCAGCAGCCGGGACAGCACGCCCTATGGCTACACCTTC. Translating it yields CASSRDSTPYGYTF.